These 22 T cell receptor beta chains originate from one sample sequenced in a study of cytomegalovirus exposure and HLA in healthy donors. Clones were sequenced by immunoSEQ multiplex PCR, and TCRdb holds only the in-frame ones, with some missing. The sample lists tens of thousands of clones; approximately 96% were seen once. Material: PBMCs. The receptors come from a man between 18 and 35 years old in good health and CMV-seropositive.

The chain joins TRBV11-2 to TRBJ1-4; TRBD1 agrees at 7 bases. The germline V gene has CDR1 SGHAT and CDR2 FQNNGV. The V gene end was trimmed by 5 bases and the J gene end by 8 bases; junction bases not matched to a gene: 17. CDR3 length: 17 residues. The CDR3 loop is CASSPLRTRRGREKLFF. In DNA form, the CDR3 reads TGTGCCAGCAGCCCCCTAAGAACACGGAGGGGGCGGGAAAAACTGTTTTTT.

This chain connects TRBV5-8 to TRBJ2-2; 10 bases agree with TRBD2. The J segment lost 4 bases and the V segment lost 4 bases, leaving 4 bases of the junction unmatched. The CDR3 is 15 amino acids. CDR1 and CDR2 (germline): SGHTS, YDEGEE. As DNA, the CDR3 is TGTGCCAGCAGCCCCGGGACTAGCGCCACCGGGGAGCTGTTTTTT. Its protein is CASSPGTSATGELFF. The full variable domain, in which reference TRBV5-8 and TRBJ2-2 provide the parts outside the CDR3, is EAGVTQSPTHLIKTRGQQATLRCSPISGHTSVYWYQQALGLGLQFLLWYDEGEERNRGNFPPRFSGRQFPNYSSELNVNALELEDSALYLCASSPGTSATGELFFGEGSRLTVL.

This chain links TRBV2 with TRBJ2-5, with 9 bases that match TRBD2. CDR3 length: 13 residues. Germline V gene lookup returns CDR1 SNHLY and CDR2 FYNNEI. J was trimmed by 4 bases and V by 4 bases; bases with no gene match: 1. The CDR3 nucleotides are TGTGCCAGCAGTGGGGGACTAGCAGAGACCCAGTACTTC. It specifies CASSGGLAETQYF. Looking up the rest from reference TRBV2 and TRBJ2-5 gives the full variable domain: EPEVTQTPSHQVTQMGQEVILRCVPISNHLYFYWYRQILGQKVEFLVSFYNNEISEKSEIFDDQFSVERPDGSNFTLKIRSTKLEDSAMYFCASSGGLAETQYFGPGTRLLVL.

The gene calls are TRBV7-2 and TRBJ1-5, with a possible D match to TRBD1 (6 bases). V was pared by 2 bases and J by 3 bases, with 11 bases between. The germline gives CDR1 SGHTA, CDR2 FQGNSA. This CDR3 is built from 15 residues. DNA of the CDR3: TGTGCCAGCAGCTTAATGGGACACACCAATCAGCCCCAGCATTTT. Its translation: CASSLMGHTNQPQHF. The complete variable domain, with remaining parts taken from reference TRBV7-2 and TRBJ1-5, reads GAGVSQSPSNKVTEKGKDVELRCDPISGHTALYWYRQSLGQGLEFLIYFQGNSAPDKSGLPSDRFSAERTGGSVSTLTIQRTQQEDSAVYLCASSLMGHTNQPQHFGDGTRLSIL.

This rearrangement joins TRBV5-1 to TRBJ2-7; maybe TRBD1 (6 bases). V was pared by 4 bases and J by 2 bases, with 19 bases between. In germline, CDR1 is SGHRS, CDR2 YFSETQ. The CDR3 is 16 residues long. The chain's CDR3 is CASSPAQQGIPYEQYF. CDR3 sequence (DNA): TGCGCCAGCAGCCCTGCCCAACAGGGAATCCCCTACGAGCAGTACTTC.

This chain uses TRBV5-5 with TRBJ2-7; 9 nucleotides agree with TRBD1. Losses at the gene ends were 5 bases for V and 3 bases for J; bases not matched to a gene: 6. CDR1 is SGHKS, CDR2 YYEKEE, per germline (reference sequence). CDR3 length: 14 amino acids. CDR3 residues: CASSRTGEIYEQYF. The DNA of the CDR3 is TGTGCCAGCAGTCGGACAGGGGAGATCTACGAGCAGTACTTC.

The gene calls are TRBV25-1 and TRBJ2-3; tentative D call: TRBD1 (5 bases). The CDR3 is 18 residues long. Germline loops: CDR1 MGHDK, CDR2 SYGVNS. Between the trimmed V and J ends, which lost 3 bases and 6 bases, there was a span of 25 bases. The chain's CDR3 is CASSDGMMAVRGIDTQYF. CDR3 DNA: TGTGCCAGCAGTGATGGTATGATGGCAGTAAGGGGCATTGATACGCAGTATTTT.

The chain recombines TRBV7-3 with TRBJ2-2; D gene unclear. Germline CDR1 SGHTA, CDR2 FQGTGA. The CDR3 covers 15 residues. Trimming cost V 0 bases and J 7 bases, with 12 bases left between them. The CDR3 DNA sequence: TGTGCCAGCAGCTTAACGGCTTTAGCCGGCGGGGAGCTGTTTTTT. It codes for CASSLTALAGGELFF.

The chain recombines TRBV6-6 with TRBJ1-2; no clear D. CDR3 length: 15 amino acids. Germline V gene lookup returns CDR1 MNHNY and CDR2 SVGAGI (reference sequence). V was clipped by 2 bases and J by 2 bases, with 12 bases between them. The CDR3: CASSYLDGANYGYTF. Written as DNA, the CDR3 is TGTGCCAGCAGTTACCTAGACGGTGCCAACTATGGCTACACCTTC.

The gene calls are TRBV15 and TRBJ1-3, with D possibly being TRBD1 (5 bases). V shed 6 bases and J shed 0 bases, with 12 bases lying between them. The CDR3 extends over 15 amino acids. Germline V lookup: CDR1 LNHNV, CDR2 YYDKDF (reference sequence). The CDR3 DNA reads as TGTGCCACCAGTGGGGGGAGGGGCTCTGGAAACACCATATATTTT. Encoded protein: CATSGGRGSGNTIYF.

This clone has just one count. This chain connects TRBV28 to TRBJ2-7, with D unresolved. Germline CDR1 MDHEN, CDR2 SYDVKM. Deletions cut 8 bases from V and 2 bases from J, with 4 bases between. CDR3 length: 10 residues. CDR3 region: CASGPYEQYF. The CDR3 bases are TGTGCCAGCGGGCCCTACGAGCAGTACTTC.

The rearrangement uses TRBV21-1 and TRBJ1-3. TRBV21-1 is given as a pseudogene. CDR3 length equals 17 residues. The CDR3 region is CASSKVRGYRSGNTIYF. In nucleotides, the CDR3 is TGTGCCAGCAGCAAAGTACGAGGCTATCGCTCTGGAAACACCATATATTTT.

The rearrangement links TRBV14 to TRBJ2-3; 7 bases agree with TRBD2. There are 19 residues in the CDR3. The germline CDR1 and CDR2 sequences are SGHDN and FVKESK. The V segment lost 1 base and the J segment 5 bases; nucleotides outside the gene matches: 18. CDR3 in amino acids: CASSQVRGRATDSEDTQYF. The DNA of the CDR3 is TGTGCCAGCAGCCAAGTTCGAGGGAGGGCCACTGATTCGGAAGATACGCAGTATTTT.

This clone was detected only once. In DNA form, the CDR3 reads TGTGCCAGCAGCTTAGACAGGGATACGCAGTATTTT. As protein: CASSLDRDTQYF. The J gene is TRBJ2-3, the V gene TRBV7-3; perhaps TRBD1 as D (6 bases). The CDR3 runs 12 residues. Germline lookup yields CDR1 SGHTA and CDR2 FQGTGA. The germline V and J ends were trimmed by 2 bases and 6 bases, with 6 bases remaining between them.

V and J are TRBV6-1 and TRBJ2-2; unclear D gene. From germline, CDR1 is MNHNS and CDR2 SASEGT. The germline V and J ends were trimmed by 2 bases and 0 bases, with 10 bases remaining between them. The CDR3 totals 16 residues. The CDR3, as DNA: TGTGCCAGCAGTGAATGGTCAGGCTCGAACACCGGGGAGCTGTTTTTT. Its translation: CASSEWSGSNTGELFF.

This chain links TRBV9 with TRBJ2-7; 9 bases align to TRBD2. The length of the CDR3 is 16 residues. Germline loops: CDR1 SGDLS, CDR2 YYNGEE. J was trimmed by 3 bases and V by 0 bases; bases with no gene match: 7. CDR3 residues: CASSVASGTENYEQYF. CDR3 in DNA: TGTGCCAGCAGCGTAGCTAGCGGGACGGAAAACTACGAGCAGTACTTC.

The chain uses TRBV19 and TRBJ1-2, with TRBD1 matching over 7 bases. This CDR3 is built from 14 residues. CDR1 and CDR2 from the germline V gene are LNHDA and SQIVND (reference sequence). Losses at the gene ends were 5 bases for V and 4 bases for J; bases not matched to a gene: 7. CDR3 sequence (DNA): TGTGCCAGTAGTCTCAAAGGGACAGCCTATGGCTACACCTTC. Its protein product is CASSLKGTAYGYTF.

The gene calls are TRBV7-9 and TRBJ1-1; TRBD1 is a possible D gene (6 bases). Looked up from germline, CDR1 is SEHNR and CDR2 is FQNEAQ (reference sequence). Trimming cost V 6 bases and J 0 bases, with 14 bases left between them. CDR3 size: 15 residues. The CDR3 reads CASSPRQVMNTEAFF. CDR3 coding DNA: TGTGCCAGCAGTCCCCGACAGGTAATGAACACTGAAGCTTTCTTT.

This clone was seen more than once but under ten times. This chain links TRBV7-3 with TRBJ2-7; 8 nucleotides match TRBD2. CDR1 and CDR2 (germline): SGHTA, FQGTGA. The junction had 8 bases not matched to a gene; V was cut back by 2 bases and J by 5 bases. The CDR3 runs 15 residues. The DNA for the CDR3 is TGTGCCAGCAGCTTAGGGACTAGTCGGTTAGACGAGCAGTACTTC. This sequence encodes CASSLGTSRLDEQYF.

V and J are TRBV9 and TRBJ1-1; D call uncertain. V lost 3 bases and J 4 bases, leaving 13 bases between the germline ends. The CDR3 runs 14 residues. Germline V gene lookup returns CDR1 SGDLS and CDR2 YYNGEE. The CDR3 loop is CASSGIGVGTEAFF. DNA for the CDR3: TGTGCCAGCAGCGGTATCGGGGTTGGCACTGAAGCTTTCTTT.

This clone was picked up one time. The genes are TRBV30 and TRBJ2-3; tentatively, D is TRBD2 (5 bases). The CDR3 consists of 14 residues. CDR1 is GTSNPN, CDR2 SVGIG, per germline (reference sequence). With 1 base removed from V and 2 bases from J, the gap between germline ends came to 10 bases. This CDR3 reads CAWSGAVFTDTQYF. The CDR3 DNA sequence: TGTGCCTGGAGTGGAGCGGTTTTCACAGATACGCAGTATTTT.

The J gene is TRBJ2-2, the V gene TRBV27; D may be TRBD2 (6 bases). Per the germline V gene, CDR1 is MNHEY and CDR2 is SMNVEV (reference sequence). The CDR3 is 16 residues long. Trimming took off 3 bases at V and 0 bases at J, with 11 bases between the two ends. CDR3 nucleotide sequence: TGTGCCAGCAGTTTCTGGGGACTTTCGAACACCGGGGAGCTGTTTTTT. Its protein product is CASSFWGLSNTGELFF.